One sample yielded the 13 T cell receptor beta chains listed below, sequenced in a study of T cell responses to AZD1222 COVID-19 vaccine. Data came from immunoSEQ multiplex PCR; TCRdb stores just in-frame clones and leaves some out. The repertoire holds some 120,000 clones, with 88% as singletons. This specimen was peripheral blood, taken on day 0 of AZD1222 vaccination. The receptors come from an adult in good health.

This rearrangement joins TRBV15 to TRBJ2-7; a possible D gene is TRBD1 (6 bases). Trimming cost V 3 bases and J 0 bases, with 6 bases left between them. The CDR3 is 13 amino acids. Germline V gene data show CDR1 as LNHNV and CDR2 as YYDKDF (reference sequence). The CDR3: CATSRDSSYEQYF. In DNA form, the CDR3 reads TGTGCCACCAGCAGGGACAGCTCCTACGAGCAGTACTTC.

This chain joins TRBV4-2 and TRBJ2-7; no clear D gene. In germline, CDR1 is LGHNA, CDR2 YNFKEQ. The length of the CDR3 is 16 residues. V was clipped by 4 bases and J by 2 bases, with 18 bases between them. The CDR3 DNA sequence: TGTGCCAGCAGCCCCACCACACCGGCTGGGGCCTACGAGCAGTACTTC. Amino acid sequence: CASSPTTPAGAYEQYF.

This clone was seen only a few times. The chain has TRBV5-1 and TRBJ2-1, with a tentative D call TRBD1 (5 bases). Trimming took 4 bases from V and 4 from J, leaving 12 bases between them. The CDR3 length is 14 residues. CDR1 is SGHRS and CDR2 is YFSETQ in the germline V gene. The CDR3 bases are TGCGCCAGCAGCCTAATGACAGATTACAATGAGCAGTTCTTC. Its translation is CASSLMTDYNEQFF. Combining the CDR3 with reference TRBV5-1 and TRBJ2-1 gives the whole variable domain KAGVTQTPRYLIKTRGQQVTLSCSPISGHRSVSWYQQTPGQGLQFLFEYFSETQRNKGNFPGRFSGRQFSNSRSEMNVSTLELGDSALYLCASSLMTDYNEQFFGPGTRLTVL.

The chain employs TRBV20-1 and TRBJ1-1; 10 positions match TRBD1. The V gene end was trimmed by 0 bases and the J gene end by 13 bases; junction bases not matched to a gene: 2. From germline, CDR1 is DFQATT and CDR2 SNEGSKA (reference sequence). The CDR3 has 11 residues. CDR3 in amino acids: CSAREWTGGFF. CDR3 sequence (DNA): TGCAGTGCTAGAGAATGGACAGGGGGTTTCTTT.

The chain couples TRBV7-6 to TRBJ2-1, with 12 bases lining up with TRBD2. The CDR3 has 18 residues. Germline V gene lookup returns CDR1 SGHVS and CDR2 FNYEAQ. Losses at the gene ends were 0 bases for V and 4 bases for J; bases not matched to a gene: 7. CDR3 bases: TGTGCCAGCAGCTTAGCAAGACCCGGGACTAGCGGGTACAATGAGCAGTTCTTC. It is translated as CASSLARPGTSGYNEQFF.

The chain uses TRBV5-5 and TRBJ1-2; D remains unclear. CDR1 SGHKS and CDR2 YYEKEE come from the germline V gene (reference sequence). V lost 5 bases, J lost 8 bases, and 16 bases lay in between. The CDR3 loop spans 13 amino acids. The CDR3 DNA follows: TGTGCCAGCAGTCTCACCCCGGCAGAAGGCTACACCTTC. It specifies CASSLTPAEGYTF.

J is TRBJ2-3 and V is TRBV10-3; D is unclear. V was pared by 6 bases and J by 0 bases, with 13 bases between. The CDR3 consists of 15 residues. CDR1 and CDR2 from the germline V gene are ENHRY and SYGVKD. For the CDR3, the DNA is TGTGCCATCAGAACCGATAAAGTTAGCACAGATACGCAGTATTTT. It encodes CAIRTDKVSTDTQYF.

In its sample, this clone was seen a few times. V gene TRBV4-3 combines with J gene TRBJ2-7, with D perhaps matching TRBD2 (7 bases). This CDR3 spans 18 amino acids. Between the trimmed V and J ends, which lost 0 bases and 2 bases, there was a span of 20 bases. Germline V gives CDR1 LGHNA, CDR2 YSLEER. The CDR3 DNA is TGCGCCAGCAGCCAAGATCCCCTCATGGGGGGGCTGGCCTACGAGCAGTACTTC. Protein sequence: CASSQDPLMGGLAYEQYF.

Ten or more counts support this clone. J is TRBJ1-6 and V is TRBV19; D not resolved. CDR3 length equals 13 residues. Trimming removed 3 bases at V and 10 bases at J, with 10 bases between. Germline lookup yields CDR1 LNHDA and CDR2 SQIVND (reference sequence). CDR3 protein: CASSISESSPLHF. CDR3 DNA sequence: TGTGCCAGTAGTATCAGCGAGAGCTCACCCCTCCACTTT.

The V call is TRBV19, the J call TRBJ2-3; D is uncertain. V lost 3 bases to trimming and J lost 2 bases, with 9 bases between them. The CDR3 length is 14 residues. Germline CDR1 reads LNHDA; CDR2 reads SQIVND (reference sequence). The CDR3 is CASSIGRDTDTQYF. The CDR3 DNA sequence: TGTGCCAGTAGTATCGGAAGGGACACAGATACGCAGTATTTT.

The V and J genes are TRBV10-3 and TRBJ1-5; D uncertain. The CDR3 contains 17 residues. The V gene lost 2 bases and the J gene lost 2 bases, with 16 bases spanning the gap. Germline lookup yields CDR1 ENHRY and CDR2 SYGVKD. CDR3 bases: TGTGCCATCAGTGAGATCGAACAGCATTCGGGCAATCAGCCCCAGCATTTT. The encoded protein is CAISEIEQHSGNQPQHF.

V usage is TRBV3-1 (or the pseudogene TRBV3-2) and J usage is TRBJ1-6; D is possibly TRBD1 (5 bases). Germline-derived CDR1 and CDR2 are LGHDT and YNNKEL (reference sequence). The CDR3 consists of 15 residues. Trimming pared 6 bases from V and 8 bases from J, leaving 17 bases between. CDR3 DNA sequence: TGTGCCAGCAGAGCATACGGGGGAGAAGATTCACCCCTCCACTTT. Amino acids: CASRAYGGEDSPLHF.

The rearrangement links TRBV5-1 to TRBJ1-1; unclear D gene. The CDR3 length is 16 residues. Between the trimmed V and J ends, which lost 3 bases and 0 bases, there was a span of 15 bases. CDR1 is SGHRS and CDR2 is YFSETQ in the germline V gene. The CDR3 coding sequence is TGCGCCAGCAGCTCCCGTACCGGCCTAATGAACACTGAAGCTTTCTTT. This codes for CASSSRTGLMNTEAFF.